The rows below give T cell receptor beta chains drawn from one sample of a study of beta chain features in type 1 diabetes. Measured with immunoSEQ multiplex PCR; TCRdb has only the in-frame clones, and not every one. The profile shows 300,000 or so clones, roughly 8.8% of them singletons. The specimen sequenced was central memory CD4+ T cells from blood. The receptors shown here come from a man aged 25-45 years with type 1 diabetes. The CDR3 runs from the conserved cysteine through the conserved F or W. The D gene is left open where the match is weak. The listing skips clone size in some rows; elsewhere it reads once, few, many or a size class.

abundance	v_gene	d_gene	j_gene	CDR3aa	CDR3nt
.	TRBV11-2	.	TRBJ1-1	CASSLLNSDTEAFF	TGTGCCAGCAGCCTTCTAAACTCGGACACTGAAGCTTTCTTT
.	TRBV4-3	.	TRBJ1-2	CASSQGSAGAYGYTF	TGCGCCAGCAGCCAAGGGTCGGCAGGGGCGTATGGCTACACCTTC
few	TRBV29-1	TRBD2	TRBJ2-7	CSVGSGVNEQYF	TGCAGCGTTGGTAGCGGGGTTAACGAGCAGTACTTC
few	TRBV15	TRBD2	TRBJ2-7	CATSRRVAGSKDEQYF	TGTGCCACCAGCAGACGCGTAGCGGGAAGTAAGGATGAGCAGTACTTC
few	TRBV11-2	TRBD1	TRBJ2-5	CASSLQGQGQETQYF	TGTGCCAGCAGCCTTCAAGGACAGGGCCAAGAGACCCAGTACTTC
.	TRBV5-6	TRBD1	TRBJ1-4	CASSMDRNEKLFF	TGTGCCAGCAGCATGGACAGGAATGAAAAACTGTTTTTT
few	TRBV25-1	.	TRBJ2-1	CASSRVQNYNEQFF	TGTGCCAGCAGCCGGGTTCAAAACTACAATGAGCAGTTCTTC
few	TRBV27	.	TRBJ1-5	CASSLQGHQPQHF	TGTGCCAGCAGTCTCCAGGGTCATCAGCCCCAGCATTTT
.	TRBV9	.	TRBJ2-7	CASSVESTYEQYF	TGTGCCAGCAGCGTAGAGTCAACCTACGAGCAGTACTTC
few	TRBV7-2	.	TRBJ2-5	CASSLGYRGQETQYF	TGTGCCAGCAGCTTAGGCTACCGGGGGCAGGAGACCCAGTACTTC
.	TRBV18	TRBD2	TRBJ2-3	CASSPPSLAGGRTDTQYF	TGTGCCAGCTCACCACCGAGTCTAGCGGGGGGGCGAACAGATACGCAGTATTTT
.	TRBV5-1	.	TRBJ1-1	CASSLLGQGDTEAFF	TGCGCCAGCAGCTTGTTGGGGCAGGGAGACACTGAAGCTTTCTTT
.	TRBV4-3	.	TRBJ2-6	CASSLVVGTGANVLTF	TGCGCCAGCAGCCTAGTGGTAGGGACCGGGGCCAACGTCCTGACTTTC
.	TRBV21-1	.	TRBJ1-1	CASISQGAGANTEAFF	TGTGCCAGCATCTCCCAGGGAGCCGGTGCGAACACTGAAGCTTTCTTT
few	TRBV11-3	.	TRBJ2-2	CASSLDPGSGELFF	TGTGCCAGCAGCTTAGATCCGGGGTCCGGGGAGCTGTTTTTT
few	TRBV14	TRBD2	TRBJ2-5	CASSRAGARVTQYF	TGTGCCAGCAGCCGAGCGGGGGCCCGGGTGACCCAGTACTTC
.	TRBV29-1	TRBD1	TRBJ2-2	CSGGQESTGELFF	TGCAGCGGGGGACAGGAGTCAACCGGGGAGCTGTTTTTT
many	TRBV13	.	TRBJ1-3	CASSARPGPRSGNTIYF	TGTGCCAGCAGCGCACGACCTGGACCGCGCTCTGGAAACACCATATATTTT
few	TRBV20-1	.	TRBJ2-1	CSARNGNEQFF	TGCAGTGCTAGAAACGGAAATGAGCAGTTCTTC
few	TRBV28	.	TRBJ2-5	CASSLGQETQYF	TGTGCCAGCAGTTTAGGCCAAGAGACCCAGTACTTC
few	TRBV2	.	TRBJ2-5	CASSEGPEYF	TGTGCCAGCAGTGAGGGTCCGGAATACTTC
.	TRBV7-2	.	TRBJ2-3	CASSPGREHTQYF	TGTGCCAGCAGCCCTGGGCGAGAGCATACGCAGTATTTT
few	TRBV19	TRBD1	TRBJ2-7	CASPPLDRGPYEQYF	TGTGCCAGTCCCCCCTTGGACAGGGGACCTTACGAGCAGTACTTC
few	TRBV28	.	TRBJ2-7	CASSLFSAGSYEQYF	TGTGCCAGCAGTTTGTTCTCTGCTGGCTCCTACGAGCAGTACTTC
.	TRBV7-2	.	TRBJ1-2	CASSLDPLLGYTF	TGTGCCAGCAGCTTAGACCCCCTCCTAGGCTACACCTTC
.	TRBV9	TRBD1	TRBJ1-2	CASSPLGQGNYGYTF	TGTGCCAGCAGCCCCCTGGGACAGGGGAACTATGGCTACACCTTC
few	TRBV2	TRBD1	TRBJ1-4	CASTPGGNTNEKLFF	TGTGCCAGTACGCCAGGGGGCAACACTAATGAAAAACTGTTTTTT
few	TRBV6-5	.	TRBJ2-5	CASSYGLGTQYF	TGTGCCAGCAGTTACGGACTGGGGACCCAGTACTTC
few	TRBV10-3	.	TRBJ2-2	CAITPGVDTGELFF	TGTGCCATCACCCCCGGAGTTGACACCGGGGAGCTGTTTTTT
.	TRBV7-2	TRBD2	TRBJ2-7	CASSPGGPRSYEQYF	TGTGCCAGCAGCCCGGGGGGGCCACGGTCCTACGAGCAGTACTTC
.	TRBV25-1	.	TRBJ2-5	CASSGINSQETQYF	TGTGCCAGCAGTGGAATTAACAGCCAAGAGACCCAGTACTTC
.	TRBV5-6	TRBD1	TRBJ1-5	CASSVTGGYQPQHF	TGTGCCAGCAGCGTGACAGGGGGCTATCAGCCCCAGCATTTT
many	TRBV28	.	TRBJ1-1	CASSSSNTEAFF	TGTGCCAGCAGTTCGTCGAACACTGAAGCTTTCTTT
.	TRBV5-5	.	TRBJ1-4	CASTPQGLDEKLFF	TGTGCCAGCACACCCCAGGGGTTGGATGAAAAACTGTTTTTT
.	TRBV7-6	.	TRBJ1-5	CASSLGPSGDQPQHF	TGTGCCAGCAGCTTAGGCCCGTCGGGGGATCAGCCCCAGCATTTT
many	TRBV19	.	TRBJ2-1	CASSISGQSYNEQFF	TGTGCCAGTAGTATCAGCGGGCAATCCTACAATGAGCAGTTCTTC
.	TRBV9	.	TRBJ2-3	CASSSRGGSSTDTQYF	TGTGCCAGCAGCTCGAGAGGGGGGAGTTCCACAGATACGCAGTATTTT
.	TRBV25-1	TRBD1	TRBJ1-3	CASSWTGLGNTIYF	TGTGCCAGCAGTTGGACAGGGCTGGGAAACACCATATATTTT
few	TRBV15	.	TRBJ2-5	CATSRDGRGEETQYF	TGTGCCACCAGCAGAGATGGCAGGGGGGAAGAGACCCAGTACTTC
few	TRBV29-1	.	TRBJ1-2	CSVGDRWGYTF	TGCAGCGTGGGTGACAGGTGGGGCTACACCTTC
many	TRBV5-6	.	TRBJ1-1	CASSPGGGRAFF	TGTGCCAGCAGCCCCGGTGGGGGGAGGGCTTTCTTT
few	TRBV7-2	TRBD2	TRBJ2-1	CASSLFGGANEQFF	TGTGCCAGCAGCTTATTCGGGGGGGCCAATGAGCAGTTCTTC
many	TRBV7-9	.	TRBJ2-3	CASSLVAGTDLQGQYF	TGTGCCAGCAGCTTAGTTGCCGGGACCGACCTACAAGGGCAGTATTTT
few	TRBV7-2	.	TRBJ1-3	CASSPQSSGNTIYF	TGTGCCAGCAGCCCTCAGAGCTCTGGAAACACCATATATTTT
.	TRBV7-2	.	TRBJ2-7	CASSAVLGYEQYF	TGTGCCAGCAGCGCCGTGCTGGGCTACGAGCAGTACTTC
few	TRBV5-1	.	TRBJ1-6	CASSLAGYGSPLHF	TGCGCCAGCAGCTTGGCAGGGTACGGTTCACCCCTCCACTTT
many	TRBV7-2	.	TRBJ2-6	CASSPQGSGANVLTF	TGTGCCAGCAGCCCGCAGGGTTCCGGGGCCAACGTCCTGACTTTC
few	TRBV27	TRBD1	TRBJ1-6	CASRDSTGTGSSPLHF	TGTGCCAGCAGGGATTCGACAGGGACGGGGAGCTCACCCCTCCACTTT
few	TRBV5-8	.	TRBJ1-6	CASSFENSPLHF	TGTGCCAGCAGCTTTGAGAATTCACCCCTCCACTTT
few	TRBV7-2	TRBD1	TRBJ1-4	CASSWTGLESEKLFF	TGTGCCAGCAGCTGGACAGGGCTGGAGAGTGAAAAACTGTTTTTT